The entry that follows covers one T cell receptor beta chain sequence. The data stem from a study of blood T cell repertoires in COVID-19. Ages ranged from roughly 18 to 95 years, with residence in about 24 US areas. Clinical history as reported by participants underpinned cohort assignment. Those designated as exposed participants met a COVID-19 case within 2 weeks before study entry. With 8 bases clipped from V and 5 bases from J, the junction kept 6 bases outside the gene matches. Germline CDR1 and CDR2: MGHDK and SYGVNS. The CDR3 is 13 residues long. Profiled with immunoSEQ multiplex PCR; TCRdb holds only in-frame clones, not every one. The data show about 220,000 clones, 90% seen once.

The sequence was obtained from a man aged 25-40 years who had been exposed to COVID-19. The material sequenced was PBMCs or T cells enriched from blood (not recorded which). The chain is built from TRBV25-1 and TRBJ2-5; 9 bases are a match to TRBD1. In nucleotides, the CDR3 is TGTGCCAGCCTCCCCGGACAGGGGGAGACCCAGTACTTC. It yields the protein CASLPGQGETQYF.